The entry that follows covers one T cell receptor (beta chain) sequence. Cohorts were assigned according to the clinical history that participants reported. The sample originates from a study of blood T cell repertoires in COVID-19. As for the study in general: The cDNA or gDNA used as material had been derived from T cells, B-cell-depleted T cells, or PBMCs.

As processed by the authors: Estimates of nucleated cell counts were drawn from the amplification of reference gene primers. The assay was immunoSEQ multiplex PCR, and TCRdb's table has in-frame clones only and misses some. That table is the source of V, J and clone size, and D and trimming were worked out from the DNA. The table records fewer than 450,000 clones, more than 75% of them present only once. The TCR originated in a woman aged 25 to 45 who had recovered from COVID-19. Sequenced material: PBMCs or T cells enriched from blood (not recorded which).

CDR3 residues: CASSDLAGAAETQYF. CDR3 DNA: TGTGCCAGTAGTGATCTAGCGGGGGCAGCGGAGACCCAGTACTTC. J is TRBJ2-5 and V is TRBV19, with 10 nucleotides matching TRBD2. The CDR3 is 15 amino acids. Germline CDR1 LNHDA, CDR2 SQIVND (reference sequence). V lost 5 bases, J lost 5 bases, and 8 bases stayed unmatched.